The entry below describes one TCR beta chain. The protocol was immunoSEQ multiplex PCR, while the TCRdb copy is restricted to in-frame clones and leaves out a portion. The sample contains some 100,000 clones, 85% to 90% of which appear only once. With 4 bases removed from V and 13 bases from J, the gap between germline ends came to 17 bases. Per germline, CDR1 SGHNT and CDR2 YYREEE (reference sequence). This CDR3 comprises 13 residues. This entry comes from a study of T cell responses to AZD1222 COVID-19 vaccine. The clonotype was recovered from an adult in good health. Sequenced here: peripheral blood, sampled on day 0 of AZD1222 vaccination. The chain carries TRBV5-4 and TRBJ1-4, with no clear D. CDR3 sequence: CASSPGPGSRLFF. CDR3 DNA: TGTGCCAGCAGCCCCGGCCCCGGGAGTAGACTGTTTTTT.